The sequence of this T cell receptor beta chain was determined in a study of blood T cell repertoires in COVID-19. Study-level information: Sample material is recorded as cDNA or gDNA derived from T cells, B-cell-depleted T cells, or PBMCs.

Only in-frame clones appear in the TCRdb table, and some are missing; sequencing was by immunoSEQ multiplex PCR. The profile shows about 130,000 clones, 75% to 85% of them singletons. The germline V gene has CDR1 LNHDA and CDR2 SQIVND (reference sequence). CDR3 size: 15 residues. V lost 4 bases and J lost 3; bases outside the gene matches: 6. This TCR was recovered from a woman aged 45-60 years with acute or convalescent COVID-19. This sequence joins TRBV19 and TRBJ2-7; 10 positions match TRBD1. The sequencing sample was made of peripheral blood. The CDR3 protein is CASSTGQGGFYEQYF. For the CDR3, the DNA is TGTGCCAGTAGTACCGGACAGGGGGGATTCTACGAGCAGTACTTC.